This T cell receptor (beta chain) originates from a study of identical twins. This clonotype was seen many times. Trimming stripped 1 base from V and 6 bases from J, with 7 bases between. Germline lookup yields CDR1 SGDLS and CDR2 YYNGEE. The CDR3 sequence is 13 residues long. With template switching, a universal primer site was added, and the cDNA carried unique molecular identifiers. A single record per CDR3 protein comes from TCRdb applying MiXCR to the 5' RACE reads. Altogether some 900,000 distinct CDR3 sequences are present, around 12% being singletons, with the ten largest covering around 1.5%. The data also belong to a second study, concerning yellow fever vaccine responses in identical twins. That publication notes: Twins reportedly appeared to share part of their vaccine T cell response while keeping part individual.

The J gene is TRBJ2-2, the V gene TRBV9; possibly TRBD1 for D (5 bases). The sample consisted of PBMCs. The receptor comes from a woman aged 18-29 years in good health. This CDR3 is CASSVTGSGELFF. Written as DNA, the CDR3 is TGTGCCAGCAGCGTAACAGGTTCCGGGGAGCTGTTTTTT.